This is a list of T cell receptor beta chains from one sample in a study of blood T cell repertoires in COVID-19. Sequencing used immunoSEQ multiplex PCR; TCRdb keeps in-frame clones, though not all of them. The sample has around 190,000 clones, under 85% seen once. Sequences were obtained from peripheral blood. These receptors were collected from a human donor in a cohort sampled during active COVID-19. The CDR3 runs from the conserved cysteine through the conserved F or W. D genes are given only for firm matches. Clone sizes are given selectively: once, few, many, or a class where the clone is expanded.

D gene,V gene,J gene,clone size,CDR3 DNA,CDR3 protein
NA,TRBV3-1/TRBV3-2,TRBJ2-7,NA,TGTGCCAGCAGCCAAGATTTGCGGTCCGCCGAGCAGTACTTC,CASSQDLRSAEQYF
TRBD2,TRBV4-2,TRBJ2-3,NA,TGTGCCAGCAGCCAGAGGGTTGTGGGCGGGGGGGCAGATACGCAGTATTTT,CASSQRVVGGGADTQYF
NA,TRBV6-5,TRBJ2-5,NA,TGTGCCAGCAGTTATGCGAAGGACTTGCAAGAGACCCAGTACTTC,CASSYAKDLQETQYF
NA,TRBV12-3/TRBV12-4,TRBJ1-1,NA,TGTGCCAGCAGAGAAACAGGGAACACTGAAGCTTTCTTT,CASRETGNTEAFF
TRBD1,TRBV9,TRBJ1-2,NA,TGTGCCAGCAGGTCAGGGGGTGGCTACACCTTC,CASRSGGGYTF
NA,TRBV19,TRBJ1-4,NA,TGTGCCTGCGCCCCCCAGGGTGGTGAAAAACTGTTTTTT,CACAPQGGEKLFF
TRBD2,TRBV4-2,TRBJ2-3,NA,TGTGCCAGCAGCCCAACTAGCGGGGGGGAACATACGCAGTATTTT,CASSPTSGGEHTQYF
NA,TRBV20-1,TRBJ1-5,NA,TGCAGTGCTAGTAGACAGCCGTCTAATCAGCCCCAGCATTTT,CSASRQPSNQPQHF
NA,TRBV5-4,TRBJ2-7,NA,TGTGCCAGCAGTCGGGGGGCCCCCTCCTACGAGCAGTACTTC,CASSRGAPSYEQYF
NA,TRBV10-3,TRBJ1-2,once,TGTGCCATCAGTGATAACAATTATGGCTACACCTTC,CAISDNNYGYTF
TRBD1,TRBV29-1,TRBJ1-1,NA,TGCAGCGTTACAGGGGGACACACTGAAGCTTTCTTT,CSVTGGHTEAFF
NA,TRBV2,TRBJ2-1,once,TGTGCCAGCAGCCGTACAGGCGATGAGCAGTTCTTC,CASSRTGDEQFF
NA,TRBV7-5,TRBJ1-5,NA,TGTGTCAGAAGCCACGGGACAGGGAAGGGCAATCAGCCCCAGCATTTT,CVRSHGTGKGNQPQHF
NA,TRBV5-8,TRBJ1-4,NA,TGTGCCAGCAGCGACCCCGCCCAGGGGAACAGGGAAAAACTGTTTTTT,CASSDPAQGNREKLFF
NA,TRBV4-1,TRBJ1-6,NA,TGCGCCAGCAGCCAAGATGGGCAGGGGACCACACCCCTCCACTTT,CASSQDGQGTTPLHF
TRBD1,TRBV7-2,TRBJ1-1,NA,TGTGCCAGCAGCGGGGGACAGCCTGAAGCTTTCTTT,CASSGGQPEAFF
NA,TRBV19,TRBJ1-1,NA,TGTGCCAGTAGTATTCCGACAGTCTCATACACTGAAGCTTTCTTT,CASSIPTVSYTEAFF
NA,TRBV6-2/TRBV6-3,TRBJ2-1,NA,TGTGCCAGCAGCCGTTTAGATGAGCAGTTCTTC,CASSRLDEQFF
NA,TRBV19,TRBJ1-5,NA,TGTGCCAGTAGTATAGGCCAGTCCCTCGGGCAGCCCCAGCATTTT,CASSIGQSLGQPQHF
TRBD2,TRBV9,TRBJ2-1,once,TGTGCCAGCAGCGTAGGGCGGGGGGCCTACAATGAGCAGTTCTTC,CASSVGRGAYNEQFF
TRBD1,TRBV6-5,TRBJ1-1,NA,TGTGCCAGCAGTTCCACAGGGGGCTGGGACACTGAAGCTTTCTTT,CASSSTGGWDTEAFF
NA,TRBV12-3/TRBV12-4,TRBJ2-7,once,TGTGCCAGCAGTCCAGGACAGAACTACGAGCAGTACTTC,CASSPGQNYEQYF
NA,TRBV29-1,TRBJ1-2,NA,TGCAGCGTTGTTGGCGGGGACTGGGGCTACACCTTC,CSVVGGDWGYTF
TRBD1,TRBV6-5,TRBJ1-2,once,TGTGCCAGCAGTCCGAGGGACAGGATACACTATGGCTACACCTTC,CASSPRDRIHYGYTF